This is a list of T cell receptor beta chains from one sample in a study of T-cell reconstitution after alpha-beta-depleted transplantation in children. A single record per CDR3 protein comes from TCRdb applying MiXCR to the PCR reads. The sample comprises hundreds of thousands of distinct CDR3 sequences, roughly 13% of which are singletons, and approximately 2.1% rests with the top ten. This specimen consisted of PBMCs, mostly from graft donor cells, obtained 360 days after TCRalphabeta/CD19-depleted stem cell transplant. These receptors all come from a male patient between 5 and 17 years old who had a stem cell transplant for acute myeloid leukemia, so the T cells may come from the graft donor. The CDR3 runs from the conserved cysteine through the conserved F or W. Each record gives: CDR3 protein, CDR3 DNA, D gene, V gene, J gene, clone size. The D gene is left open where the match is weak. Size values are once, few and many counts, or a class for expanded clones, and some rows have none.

cdr3_aa: CASSPLGTGTSYEQYF; cdr3_nt: TGTGCCAGCTCACCACTAGGGACAGGGACTTCCTACGAGCAGTACTTC; d_call: TRBD1; v_call: TRBV18; j_call: TRBJ2-7; clone_size: few
cdr3_aa: CATSEDSGQETQYF; cdr3_nt: TGTGCCACCAGTGAGGACAGCGGTCAAGAGACCCAGTACTTC; d_call: -; v_call: TRBV24-1; j_call: TRBJ2-5; clone_size: many
cdr3_aa: CATSDLGWAEGNTGELFF; cdr3_nt: TGTGCCACCAGTGATTTGGGGTGGGCTGAGGGGAACACCGGGGAGCTGTTTTTT; d_call: -; v_call: TRBV24-1; j_call: TRBJ2-2; clone_size: -
cdr3_aa: CASMPDPGVQETQYF; cdr3_nt: TGCGCCAGCATGCCCGACCCAGGGGTTCAAGAGACCCAGTACTTC; d_call: -; v_call: TRBV5-1; j_call: TRBJ2-5; clone_size: few
cdr3_aa: CSARDQWTSSYEQYF; cdr3_nt: TGCAGTGCTAGAGATCAATGGACTAGCTCCTACGAGCAGTACTTC; d_call: TRBD2; v_call: TRBV20-1; j_call: TRBJ2-7; clone_size: -
cdr3_aa: CSARLGTPNQPQHF; cdr3_nt: TGCAGTGCTAGACTCGGGACGCCAAATCAGCCCCAGCATTTT; d_call: -; v_call: TRBV20-1; j_call: TRBJ1-5; clone_size: many
cdr3_aa: CASSRAIAAVFYNEQFF; cdr3_nt: TGTGCCAGCAGCCGAGCGATCGCGGCGGTCTTCTACAATGAGCAGTTCTTC; d_call: -; v_call: TRBV4-2; j_call: TRBJ2-1; clone_size: many
cdr3_aa: CASSKRDYTDTQYF; cdr3_nt: TGTGCCAGCAGTAAACGGGACTACACAGATACGCAGTATTTT; d_call: TRBD2; v_call: TRBV28; j_call: TRBJ2-3; clone_size: many
cdr3_aa: CASSLKIGTSHNEQFF; cdr3_nt: TGTGCCAGCAGTTTAAAAATTGGGACTAGCCACAATGAGCAGTTCTTC; d_call: TRBD2; v_call: TRBV12-3/TRBV12-4; j_call: TRBJ2-1; clone_size: few
cdr3_aa: CASRLSGTGYEQYF; cdr3_nt: TGCGCCAGCAGGTTGAGCGGGACTGGGTACGAGCAGTACTTC; d_call: TRBD2; v_call: TRBV5-1; j_call: TRBJ2-7; clone_size: few
cdr3_aa: CSVVQRLAKNIQYF; cdr3_nt: TGCAGCGTTGTACAACGACTAGCCAAAAACATTCAGTACTTC; d_call: -; v_call: TRBV29-1; j_call: TRBJ2-4; clone_size: few
cdr3_aa: CASSSARGLKKYF; cdr3_nt: TGTGCCAGCAGTTCCGCCAGGGGGCTAAAAAAGTACTTC; d_call: TRBD1; v_call: TRBV27; j_call: TRBJ2-4; clone_size: -
cdr3_aa: CASSEGIRRNEQFF; cdr3_nt: TGTGCCAGCAGTGAGGGAATTAGACGAAATGAGCAGTTCTTC; d_call: -; v_call: TRBV6-4; j_call: TRBJ2-1; clone_size: many
cdr3_aa: CASSTGQGIGYEQYF; cdr3_nt: TGCGCCAGCAGCACGGGACAGGGAATTGGCTACGAGCAGTACTTC; d_call: TRBD1; v_call: TRBV5-1; j_call: TRBJ2-7; clone_size: many
cdr3_aa: CSAYRDFLLETQYF; cdr3_nt: TGCAGTGCTTATCGGGATTTTCTATTGGAGACCCAGTACTTC; d_call: -; v_call: TRBV20-1; j_call: TRBJ2-5; clone_size: few